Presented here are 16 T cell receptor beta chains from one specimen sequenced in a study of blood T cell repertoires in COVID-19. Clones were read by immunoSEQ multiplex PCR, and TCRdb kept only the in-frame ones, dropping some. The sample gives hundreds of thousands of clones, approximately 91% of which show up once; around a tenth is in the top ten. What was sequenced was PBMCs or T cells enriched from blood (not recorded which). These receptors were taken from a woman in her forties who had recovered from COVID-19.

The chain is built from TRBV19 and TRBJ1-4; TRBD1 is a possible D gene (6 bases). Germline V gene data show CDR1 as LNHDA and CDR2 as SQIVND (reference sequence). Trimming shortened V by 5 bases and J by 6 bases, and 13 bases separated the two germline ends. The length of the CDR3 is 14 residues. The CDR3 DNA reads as TGTGCCAGTAGTCCTCGGGACACGCATGAAAAACTGTTTTTT. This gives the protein CASSPRDTHEKLFF.

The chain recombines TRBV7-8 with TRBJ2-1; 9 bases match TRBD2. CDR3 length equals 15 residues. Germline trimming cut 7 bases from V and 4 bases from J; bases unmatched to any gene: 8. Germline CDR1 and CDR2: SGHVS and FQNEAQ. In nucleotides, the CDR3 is TGTGCCAGCACCACCGGGACTAGCAGTTACAATGAGCAGTTCTTC. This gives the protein CASTTGTSSYNEQFF.

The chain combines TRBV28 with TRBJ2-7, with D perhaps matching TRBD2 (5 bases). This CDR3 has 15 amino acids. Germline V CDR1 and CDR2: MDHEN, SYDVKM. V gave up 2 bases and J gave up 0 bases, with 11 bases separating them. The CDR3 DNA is TGTGCCAGCAGTTTACCCCTAGCCCTCTCCTACGAGCAGTACTTC. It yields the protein CASSLPLALSYEQYF.

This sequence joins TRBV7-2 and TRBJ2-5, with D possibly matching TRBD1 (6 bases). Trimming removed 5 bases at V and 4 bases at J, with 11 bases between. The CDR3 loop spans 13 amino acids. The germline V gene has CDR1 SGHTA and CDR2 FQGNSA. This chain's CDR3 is CASSPGVRETQYF. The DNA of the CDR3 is TGTGCCAGCAGCCCAGGGGTTAGAGAGACCCAGTACTTC.

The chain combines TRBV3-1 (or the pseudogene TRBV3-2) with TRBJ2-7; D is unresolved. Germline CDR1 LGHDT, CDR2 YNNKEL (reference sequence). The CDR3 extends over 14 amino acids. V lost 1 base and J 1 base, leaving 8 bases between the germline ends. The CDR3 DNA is TGTGCCAGCAGCCAAGTGTCCCAATCCTACGAGCAGTACTTC. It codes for CASSQVSQSYEQYF.

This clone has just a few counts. The CDR3 protein is CSVDVGRGWSEQYF. The CDR3 nucleotides are TGCAGCGTTGATGTGGGCAGGGGGTGGTCCGAGCAGTACTTC. The chain employs TRBV29-1 and TRBJ2-7; TRBD1 aligns across 7 bases. This CDR3 has 14 residues. CDR1 and CDR2 from the germline V gene are SQVTM and ANQGSEA. V shed 3 bases and J 6 bases; nucleotides not matched to a gene: 11.

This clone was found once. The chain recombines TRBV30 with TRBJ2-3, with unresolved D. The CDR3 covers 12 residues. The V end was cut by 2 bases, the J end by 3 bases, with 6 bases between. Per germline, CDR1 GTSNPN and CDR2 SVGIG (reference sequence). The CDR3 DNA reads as TGTGCCTGGAGTCCTCTAACAGATACGCAGTATTTT. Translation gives CAWSPLTDTQYF.

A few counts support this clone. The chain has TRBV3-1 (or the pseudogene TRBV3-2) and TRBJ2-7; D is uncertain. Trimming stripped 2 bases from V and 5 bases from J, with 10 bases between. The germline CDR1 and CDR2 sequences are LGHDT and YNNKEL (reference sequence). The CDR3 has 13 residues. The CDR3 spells CASSQRSRDEQYF. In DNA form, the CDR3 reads TGTGCCAGCAGCCAAAGGAGTAGAGACGAGCAGTACTTC.

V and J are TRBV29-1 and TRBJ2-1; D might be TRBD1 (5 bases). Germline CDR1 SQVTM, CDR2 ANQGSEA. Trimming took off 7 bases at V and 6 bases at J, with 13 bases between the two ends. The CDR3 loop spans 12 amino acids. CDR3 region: CSAAWGRNEQFF. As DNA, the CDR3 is TGCAGCGCCGCTTGGGGCCGCAATGAGCAGTTCTTC.

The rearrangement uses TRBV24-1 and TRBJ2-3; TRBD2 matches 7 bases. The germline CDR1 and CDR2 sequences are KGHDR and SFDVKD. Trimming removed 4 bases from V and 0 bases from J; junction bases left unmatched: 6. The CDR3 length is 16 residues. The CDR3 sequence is CATSELSGPSTDTQYF. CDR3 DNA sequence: TGTGCCACCAGTGAGCTTAGCGGGCCTAGCACAGATACGCAGTATTTT.

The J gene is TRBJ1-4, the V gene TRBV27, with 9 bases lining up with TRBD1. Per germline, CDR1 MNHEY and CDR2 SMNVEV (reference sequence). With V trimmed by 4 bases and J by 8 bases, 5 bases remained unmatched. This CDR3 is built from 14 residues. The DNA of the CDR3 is TGTGCCAGCAGTTCGGGACAGGGTTGGGAAAAACTGTTTTTT. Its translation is CASSSGQGWEKLFF.

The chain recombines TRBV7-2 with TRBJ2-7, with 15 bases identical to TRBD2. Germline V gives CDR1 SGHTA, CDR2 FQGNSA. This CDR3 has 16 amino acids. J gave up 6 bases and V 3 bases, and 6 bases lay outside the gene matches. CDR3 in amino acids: CASSFGLAGGGIEQYF. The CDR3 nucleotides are TGTGCCAGCAGCTTCGGACTAGCGGGAGGGGGGATCGAGCAGTACTTC.

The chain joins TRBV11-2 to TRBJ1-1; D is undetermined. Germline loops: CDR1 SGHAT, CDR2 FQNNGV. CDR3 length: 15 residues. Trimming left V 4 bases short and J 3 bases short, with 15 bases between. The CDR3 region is CASSSGFPSDTEAFF. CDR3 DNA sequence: TGTGCCAGCAGCTCCGGTTTCCCGTCGGACACTGAAGCTTTCTTT.

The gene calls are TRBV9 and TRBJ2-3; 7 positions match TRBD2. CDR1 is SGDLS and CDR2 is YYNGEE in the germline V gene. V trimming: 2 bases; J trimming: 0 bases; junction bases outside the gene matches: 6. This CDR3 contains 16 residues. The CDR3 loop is CASSVTSRTSTDTQYF. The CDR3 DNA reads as TGTGCCAGCAGCGTGACTAGCAGAACTAGCACAGATACGCAGTATTTT.

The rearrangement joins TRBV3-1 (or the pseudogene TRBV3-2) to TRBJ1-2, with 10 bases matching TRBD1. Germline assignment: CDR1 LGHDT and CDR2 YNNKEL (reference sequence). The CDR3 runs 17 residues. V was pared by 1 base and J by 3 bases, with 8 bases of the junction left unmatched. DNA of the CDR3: TGTGCCAGCAGCCAAGGTGGGACAGGGGCTACCCACTATGGCTACACCTTC. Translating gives CASSQGGTGATHYGYTF.

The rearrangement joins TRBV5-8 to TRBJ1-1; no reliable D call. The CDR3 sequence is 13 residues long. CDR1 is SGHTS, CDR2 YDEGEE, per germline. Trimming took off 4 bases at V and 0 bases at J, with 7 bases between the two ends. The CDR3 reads CASSVDLNTEAFF. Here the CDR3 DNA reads TGTGCCAGCAGCGTGGACTTGAACACTGAAGCTTTCTTT.